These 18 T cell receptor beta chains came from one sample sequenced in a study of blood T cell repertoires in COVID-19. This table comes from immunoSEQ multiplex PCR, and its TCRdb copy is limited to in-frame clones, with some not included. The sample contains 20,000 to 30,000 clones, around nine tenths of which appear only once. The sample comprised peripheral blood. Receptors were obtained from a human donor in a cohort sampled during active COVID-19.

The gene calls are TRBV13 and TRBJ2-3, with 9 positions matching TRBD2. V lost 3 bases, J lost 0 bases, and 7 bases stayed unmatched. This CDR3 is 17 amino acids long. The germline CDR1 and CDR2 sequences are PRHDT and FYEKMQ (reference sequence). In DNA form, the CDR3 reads TGTGCCAGCAGCTTCAGGCGGGGGGGCAGTAGCACAGATACGCAGTATTTT. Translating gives CASSFRRGGSSTDTQYF.

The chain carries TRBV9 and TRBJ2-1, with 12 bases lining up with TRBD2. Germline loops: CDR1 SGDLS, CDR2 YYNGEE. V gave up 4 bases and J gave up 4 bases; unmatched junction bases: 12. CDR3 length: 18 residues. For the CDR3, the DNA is TGTGCCAGCAGCCCAAGCCTAGCGGGAGGGCCGAGGTACAATGAGCAGTTCTTC. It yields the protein CASSPSLAGGPRYNEQFF.

CDR3 amino acids: CASSSPTSGRAIFTGELFF. The CDR3 bases are TGTGCCAGCAGCTCTCCAACTAGCGGGAGGGCCATATTTACCGGGGAGCTGTTTTTT. The chain has TRBV5-6 and TRBJ2-2; 13 bases agree with TRBD2. Germline assignment: CDR1 SGHDT and CDR2 YYEEEE. The V and J ends lost 3 bases and 5 bases, in that order; junction bases with no gene match: 13. This CDR3 spans 19 amino acids.

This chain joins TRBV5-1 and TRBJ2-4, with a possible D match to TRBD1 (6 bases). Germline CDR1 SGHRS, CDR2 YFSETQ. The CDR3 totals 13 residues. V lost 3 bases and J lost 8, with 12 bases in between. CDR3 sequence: CASSSPGADIQYF. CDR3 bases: TGCGCCAGCAGCTCACCAGGGGCGGACATTCAGTACTTC.

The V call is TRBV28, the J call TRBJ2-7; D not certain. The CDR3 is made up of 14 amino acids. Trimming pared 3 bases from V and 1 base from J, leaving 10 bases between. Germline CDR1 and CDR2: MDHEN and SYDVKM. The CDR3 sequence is CASSFQSKSYEQYF. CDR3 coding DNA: TGTGCCAGCAGTTTCCAGTCAAAGTCCTACGAGCAGTACTTC.

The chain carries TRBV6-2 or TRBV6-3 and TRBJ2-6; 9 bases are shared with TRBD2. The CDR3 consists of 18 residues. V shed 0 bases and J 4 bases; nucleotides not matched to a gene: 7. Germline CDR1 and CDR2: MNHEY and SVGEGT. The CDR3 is CASSYSGSGRSGANVLTF. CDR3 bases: TGTGCCAGCAGTTACTCAGGTAGCGGGAGATCCGGGGCCAACGTCCTGACTTTC.

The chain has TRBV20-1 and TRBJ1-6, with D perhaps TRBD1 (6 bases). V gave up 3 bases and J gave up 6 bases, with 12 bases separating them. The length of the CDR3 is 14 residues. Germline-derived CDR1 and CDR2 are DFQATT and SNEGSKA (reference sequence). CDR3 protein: CSASYVRGNSPLHF. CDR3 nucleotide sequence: TGCAGTGCTAGTTATGTCAGGGGTAATTCACCCCTCCACTTT.

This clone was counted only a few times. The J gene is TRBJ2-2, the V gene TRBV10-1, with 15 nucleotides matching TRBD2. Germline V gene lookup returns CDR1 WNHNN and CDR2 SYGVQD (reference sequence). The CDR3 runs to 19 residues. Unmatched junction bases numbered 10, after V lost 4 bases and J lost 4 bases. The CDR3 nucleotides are TGCGCCAGCAGTGCGCCGGGGACTAGCGGGAGGAAGGGCACCGGGGAGCTGTTTTTT. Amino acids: CASSAPGTSGRKGTGELFF.

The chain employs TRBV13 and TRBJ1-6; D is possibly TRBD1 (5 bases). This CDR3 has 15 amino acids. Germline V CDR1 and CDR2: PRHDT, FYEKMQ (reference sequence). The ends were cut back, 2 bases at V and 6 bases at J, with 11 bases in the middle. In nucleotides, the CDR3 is TGTGCCAGCAGCTTAAGTAAAGGGGTTAATTCACCCCTCCACTTT. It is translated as CASSLSKGVNSPLHF.

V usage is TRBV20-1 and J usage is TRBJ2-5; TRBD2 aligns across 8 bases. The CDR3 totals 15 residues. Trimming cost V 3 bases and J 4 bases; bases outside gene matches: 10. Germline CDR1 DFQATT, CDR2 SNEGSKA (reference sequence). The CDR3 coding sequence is TGCAGTGCTAGTATAGCGGGGAGGGGAGGAGAGACCCAGTACTTC. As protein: CSASIAGRGGETQYF.

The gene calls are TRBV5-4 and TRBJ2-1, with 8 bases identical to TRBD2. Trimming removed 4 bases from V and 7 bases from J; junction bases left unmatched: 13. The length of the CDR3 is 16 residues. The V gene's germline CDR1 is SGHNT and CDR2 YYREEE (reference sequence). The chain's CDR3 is CASSATGTRVVNEQFF. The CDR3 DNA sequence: TGTGCCAGCAGCGCTACCGGGACTAGGGTGGTAAATGAGCAGTTCTTC.

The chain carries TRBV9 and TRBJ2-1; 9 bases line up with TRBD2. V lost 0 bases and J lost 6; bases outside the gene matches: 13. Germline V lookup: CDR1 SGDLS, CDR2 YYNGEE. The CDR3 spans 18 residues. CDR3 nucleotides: TGTGCCAGCAGCGTAGATATCGTGGGGCTAGCGGGGAGCAATGAGCAGTTCTTC. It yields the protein CASSVDIVGLAGSNEQFF.

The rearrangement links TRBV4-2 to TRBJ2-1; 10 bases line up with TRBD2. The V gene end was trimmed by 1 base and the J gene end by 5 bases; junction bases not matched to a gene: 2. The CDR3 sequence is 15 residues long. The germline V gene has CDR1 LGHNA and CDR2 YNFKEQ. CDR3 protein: CASSQGTSGNNEQFF. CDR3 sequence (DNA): TGTGCCAGCAGCCAAGGGACTAGCGGTAACAATGAGCAGTTCTTC.

For the CDR3, the DNA is TGTGCCAGCAGCCAACAGGGTAGTTACGGCTACACCTTC. The encoded protein is CASSQQGSYGYTF. The V gene is TRBV6-5, the J gene TRBJ1-2; D perhaps matches TRBD1 (6 bases). V was clipped by 6 bases and J by 8 bases, with 16 bases between them. CDR3 length: 13 residues. Germline assignment: CDR1 MNHEY and CDR2 SVGAGI.

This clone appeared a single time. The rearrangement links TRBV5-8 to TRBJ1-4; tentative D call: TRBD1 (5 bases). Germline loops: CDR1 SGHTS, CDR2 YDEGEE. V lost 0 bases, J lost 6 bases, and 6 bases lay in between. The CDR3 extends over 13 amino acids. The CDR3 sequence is CASSLGRDEKLFF. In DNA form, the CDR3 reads TGTGCCAGCAGCTTGGGCAGGGATGAAAAACTGTTTTTT.

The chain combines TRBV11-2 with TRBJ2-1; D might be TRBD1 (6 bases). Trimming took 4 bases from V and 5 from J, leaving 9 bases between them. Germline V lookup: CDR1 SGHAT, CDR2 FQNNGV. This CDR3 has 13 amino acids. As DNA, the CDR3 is TGTGCCAGCAGCTCGGACAGAAACAATGAGCAGTTCTTC. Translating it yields CASSSDRNNEQFF. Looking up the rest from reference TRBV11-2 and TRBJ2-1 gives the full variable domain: EAGVAQSPRYKIIEKRQSVAFWCNPISGHATLYWYQQILGQGPKLLIQFQNNGVVDDSQLPKDRFSAERLKGVDSTLKIQPAKLEDSAVYLCASSSDRNNEQFFGPGTRLTVL.

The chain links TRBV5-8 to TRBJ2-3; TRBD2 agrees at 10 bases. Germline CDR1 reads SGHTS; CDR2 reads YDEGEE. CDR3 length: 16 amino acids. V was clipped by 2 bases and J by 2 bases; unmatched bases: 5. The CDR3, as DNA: TGTGCCAGCAGCTTAGGAAGCGGGAGGGCCACAGATACGCAGTATTTT. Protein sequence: CASSLGSGRATDTQYF.

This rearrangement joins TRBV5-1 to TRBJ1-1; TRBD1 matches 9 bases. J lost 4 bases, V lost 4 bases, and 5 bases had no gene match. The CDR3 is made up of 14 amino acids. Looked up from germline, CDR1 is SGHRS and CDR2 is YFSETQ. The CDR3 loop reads CASSIQGASTEAFF. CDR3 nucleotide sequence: TGCGCCAGCAGCATACAGGGGGCGTCCACTGAAGCTTTCTTT.